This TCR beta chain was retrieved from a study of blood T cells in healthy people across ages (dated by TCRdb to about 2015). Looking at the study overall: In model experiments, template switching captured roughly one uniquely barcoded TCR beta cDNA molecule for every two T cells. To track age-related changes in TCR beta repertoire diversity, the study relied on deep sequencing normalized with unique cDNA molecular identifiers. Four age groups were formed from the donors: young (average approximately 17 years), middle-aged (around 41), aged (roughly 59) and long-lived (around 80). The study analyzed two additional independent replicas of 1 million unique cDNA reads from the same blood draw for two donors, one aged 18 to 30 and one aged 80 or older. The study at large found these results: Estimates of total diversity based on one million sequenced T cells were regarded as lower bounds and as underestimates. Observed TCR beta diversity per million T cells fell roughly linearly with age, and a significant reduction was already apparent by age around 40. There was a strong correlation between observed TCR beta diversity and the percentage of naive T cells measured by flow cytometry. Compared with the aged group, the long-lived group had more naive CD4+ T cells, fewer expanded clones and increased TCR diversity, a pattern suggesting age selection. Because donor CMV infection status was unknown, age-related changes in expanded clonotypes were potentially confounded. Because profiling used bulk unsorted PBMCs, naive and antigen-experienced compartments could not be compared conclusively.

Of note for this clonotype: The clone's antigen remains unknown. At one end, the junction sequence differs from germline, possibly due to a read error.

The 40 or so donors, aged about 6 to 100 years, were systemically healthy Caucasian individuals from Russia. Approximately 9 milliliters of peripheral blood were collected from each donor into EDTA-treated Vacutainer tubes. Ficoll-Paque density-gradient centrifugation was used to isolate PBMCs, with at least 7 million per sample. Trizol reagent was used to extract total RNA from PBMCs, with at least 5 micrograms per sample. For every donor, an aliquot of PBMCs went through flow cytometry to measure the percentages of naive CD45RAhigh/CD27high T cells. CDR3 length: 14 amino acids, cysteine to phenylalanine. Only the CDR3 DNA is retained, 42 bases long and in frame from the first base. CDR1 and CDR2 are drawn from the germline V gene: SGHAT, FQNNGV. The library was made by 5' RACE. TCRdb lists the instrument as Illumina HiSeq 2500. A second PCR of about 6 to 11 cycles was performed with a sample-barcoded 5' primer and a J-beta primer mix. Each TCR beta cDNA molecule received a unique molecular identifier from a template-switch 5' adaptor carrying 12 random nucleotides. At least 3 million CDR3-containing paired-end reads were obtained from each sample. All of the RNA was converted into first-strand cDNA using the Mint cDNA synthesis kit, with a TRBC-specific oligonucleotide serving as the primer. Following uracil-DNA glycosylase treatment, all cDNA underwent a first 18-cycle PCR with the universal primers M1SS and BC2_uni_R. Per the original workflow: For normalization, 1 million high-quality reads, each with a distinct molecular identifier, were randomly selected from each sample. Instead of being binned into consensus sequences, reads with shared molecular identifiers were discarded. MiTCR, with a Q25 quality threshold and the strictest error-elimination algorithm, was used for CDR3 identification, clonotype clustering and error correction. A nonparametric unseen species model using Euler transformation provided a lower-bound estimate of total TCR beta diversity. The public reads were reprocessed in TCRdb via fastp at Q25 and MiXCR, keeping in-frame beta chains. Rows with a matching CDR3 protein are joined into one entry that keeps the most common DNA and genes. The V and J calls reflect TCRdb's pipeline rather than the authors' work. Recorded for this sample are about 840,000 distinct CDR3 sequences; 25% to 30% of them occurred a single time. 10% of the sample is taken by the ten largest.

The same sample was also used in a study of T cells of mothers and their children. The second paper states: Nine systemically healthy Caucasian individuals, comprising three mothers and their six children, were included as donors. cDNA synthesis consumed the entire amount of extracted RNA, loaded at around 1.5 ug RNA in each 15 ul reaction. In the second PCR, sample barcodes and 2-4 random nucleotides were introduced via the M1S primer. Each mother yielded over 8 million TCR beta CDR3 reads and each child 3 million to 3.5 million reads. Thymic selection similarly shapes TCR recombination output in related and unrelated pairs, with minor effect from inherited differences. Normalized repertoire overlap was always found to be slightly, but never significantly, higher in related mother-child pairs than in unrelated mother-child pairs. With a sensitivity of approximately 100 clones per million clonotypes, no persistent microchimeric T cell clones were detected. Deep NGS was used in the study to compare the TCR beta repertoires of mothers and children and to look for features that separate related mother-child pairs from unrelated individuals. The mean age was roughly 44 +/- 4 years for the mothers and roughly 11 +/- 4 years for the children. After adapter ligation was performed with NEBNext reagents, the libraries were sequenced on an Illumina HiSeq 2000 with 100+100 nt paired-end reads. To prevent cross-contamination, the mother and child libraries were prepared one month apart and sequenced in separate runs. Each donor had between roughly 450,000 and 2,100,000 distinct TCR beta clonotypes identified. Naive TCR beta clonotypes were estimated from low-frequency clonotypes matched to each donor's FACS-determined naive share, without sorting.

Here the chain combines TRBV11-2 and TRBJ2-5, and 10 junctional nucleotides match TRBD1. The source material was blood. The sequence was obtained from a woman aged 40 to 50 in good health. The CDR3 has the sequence CASSRDRGFETQDF. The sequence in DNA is TGTGCCAGCAGCCGGGACAGGGGATTTGAGACCCAGGACTTC.